The 30 T cell receptor beta chains below all came from one sample that was sequenced in a study of shared clonotypes between healthy human individuals. TCRdb's copy holds only in-frame clones and misses some; the assay was immunoSEQ multiplex PCR. The table lists around 690,000 clones, 90% of them singletons. Material for sequencing was memory CD8+ T cells from PBMCs. Described subset: CD45RO+ cells pooled with CCR7-negative TemRA cells. All receptors derive from a man younger than 35 in good health. Some clones in this sample may be carry-over from other donors' samples.

The chain joins TRBV10-2 to TRBJ2-5; weak D call: TRBD1 (6 bases). CDR3 length equals 15 residues. Trimming took off 2 bases at V and 5 bases at J, with 15 bases between the two ends. The germline CDR1 and CDR2 sequences are WSHSY and SAAADI. This CDR3 reads CASSEGGRVGETQYF. CDR3 sequence (DNA): TGCGCCAGCAGTGAGGGGGGCAGGGTAGGCGAGACCCAGTACTTC.

The chain joins TRBV27 to TRBJ2-3, with D hard to call. Trimming left V 7 bases short and J 6 bases short, with 14 bases between. Germline V gene lookup returns CDR1 MNHEY and CDR2 SMNVEV (reference sequence). The CDR3 is 13 amino acids. CDR3 sequence reads: CASIPLKGDTQYF. The CDR3 coding sequence is TGTGCCAGCATCCCTCTCAAGGGCGATACGCAGTATTTT.

V and J are TRBV30 and TRBJ1-5; TRBD1 is a possible D gene (6 bases). The germline V gene encodes CDR1 GTSNPN and CDR2 SVGIG (reference sequence). The germline V and J ends were trimmed by 0 bases and 7 bases, with 19 bases remaining between them. This CDR3 has 16 amino acids. The CDR3 DNA sequence: TGTGCCTGGAGTGTAGAACTCGCACGGGACAACCAGCCCCAGCATTTT. Its protein is CAWSVELARDNQPQHF.

This chain links TRBV11-2 with TRBJ1-1, with TRBD1 as a possible D gene (6 bases). CDR3 size: 15 residues. Germline V gives CDR1 SGHAT, CDR2 FQNNGV. V dropped 6 bases and J dropped 3 bases, with 17 bases sitting between them. This CDR3 is CASRNPQGRHTEAFF. CDR3 DNA sequence: TGTGCCAGCAGGAATCCTCAGGGGAGACACACTGAAGCTTTCTTT.

V usage is TRBV2 and J usage is TRBJ2-3; 8 bases agree with TRBD1. The length of the CDR3 is 14 residues. The germline CDR1 and CDR2 sequences are SNHLY and FYNNEI. Germline trimming cut 8 bases from V and 2 bases from J; bases unmatched to any gene: 6. The CDR3 coding sequence is TGTGCCAGCGGCCGGACAGGGTCCACAGATACGCAGTATTTT. This codes for CASGRTGSTDTQYF.

The rearrangement joins TRBV5-4 to TRBJ1-2, with D possibly being TRBD1 (6 bases). The CDR3 loop spans 15 amino acids. Germline V gene lookup returns CDR1 SGHNT and CDR2 YYREEE (reference sequence). The V gene lost 2 bases and the J gene lost 5 bases, with 16 bases spanning the gap. The CDR3 DNA follows: TGTGCCAGCAGCTTACGGGACACGGGATCGTATGGCTACACCTTC. Protein product: CASSLRDTGSYGYTF.

V is TRBV11-2 and J is TRBJ2-1; D gene ambiguous. This CDR3 is 15 amino acids long. CDR1 is SGHAT, CDR2 FQNNGV, per germline. Between the trimmed V and J ends, which lost 4 bases and 5 bases, there was a span of 15 bases. CDR3 in amino acids: CASSSVWAPDNEQFF. In nucleotides, the CDR3 is TGTGCCAGCAGCTCTGTCTGGGCCCCCGACAATGAGCAGTTCTTC.

In the case of this clone: The same CDR3 can be traced to other DNA sequences in this sample. The chain couples TRBV27 to TRBJ2-7; 7 positions agree with TRBD2. The germline CDR1 and CDR2 sequences are MNHEY and SMNVEV (reference sequence). The CDR3 consists of 14 residues. V dropped 2 bases and J dropped 4; count of bases not matched to a gene: 5. In nucleotides, the CDR3 is TGTGCCAGCAGTTTAGTGCAGGGAGGGTACGAGCAGTACTTC. Residues: CASSLVQGGYEQYF.

The chain has TRBV2 and TRBJ2-7; 7 nucleotides match TRBD2. Looked up from germline, CDR1 is SNHLY and CDR2 is FYNNEI. The CDR3 runs to 12 residues. With 11 bases clipped from V and 3 bases from J, the junction kept 7 bases outside the gene matches. CDR3 nucleotide sequence: TGTGCCGGAGAGACTAGCCTCTACGAGCAGTACTTC. Its protein product is CAGETSLYEQYF.

This clone was seen a few times. The chain combines TRBV28 with TRBJ1-5; D is uncertain. Germline loops: CDR1 MDHEN, CDR2 SYDVKM. This CDR3 contains 14 residues. The ends were cut back, 3 bases at V and 6 bases at J, with 12 bases in the middle. The CDR3 DNA follows: TGTGCCAGCAGTTTTAACCTACGGGGTCAGCCCCAGCATTTT. Translating it yields CASSFNLRGQPQHF.

CDR3 DNA: TGTGCCAGCAGCAGCGCCAGGGGGAACTTCTACGAGCAGTACTTC. Translating gives CASSSARGNFYEQYF. The chain employs TRBV5-6 and TRBJ2-7, with 7 bases matching TRBD1. The CDR3 has 15 residues. Trimming cost V 4 bases and J 3 bases; bases outside gene matches: 10. CDR1 is SGHDT, CDR2 YYEEEE, per germline.

This clone has only a few counts. V and J are TRBV7-2 and TRBJ1-2; 7 positions agree with TRBD1. The junction had 11 bases not matched to a gene; V was cut back by 4 bases and J by 3 bases. The CDR3 covers 16 residues. Germline V lookup: CDR1 SGHTA, CDR2 FQGNSA. Here the CDR3 reads CASSSPRDSHYYGYTF. CDR3 bases: TGTGCCAGCAGCTCCCCTAGGGACAGCCACTACTATGGCTACACCTTC.

The rearrangement uses TRBV2 and TRBJ1-5; D gene ambiguous. CDR3 length equals 15 residues. V was pared by 5 bases and J by 0 bases, with 11 bases between. Germline CDR1 is SNHLY and CDR2 is FYNNEI. In nucleotides, the CDR3 is TGTGCCAGCAGTTCTGGACGGTATAGCAATCAGCCCCAGCATTTT. This translates into CASSSGRYSNQPQHF.

The rearrangement uses TRBV28 and TRBJ2-4; 9 bases fit TRBD1. With V trimmed by 6 bases and J by 9 bases, 9 bases remained unmatched. From germline, CDR1 is MDHEN and CDR2 SYDVKM. CDR3 size: 14 residues. The CDR3 is CASRGTQGASIQYF. The CDR3 DNA follows: TGTGCCAGCAGGGGAACACAGGGGGCGAGCATTCAGTACTTC.

This chain links TRBV13 with TRBJ2-7; 7 nucleotides align to TRBD1. This CDR3 comprises 16 residues. The V gene end was trimmed by 3 bases and the J gene end by 6 bases; junction bases not matched to a gene: 14. CDR1 and CDR2 (germline): PRHDT, FYEKMQ (reference sequence). The CDR3 DNA sequence: TGTGCCAGCAGCTTCCGGGACAGTTTATTAGACGGCGAGCAGTACTTC. It yields the protein CASSFRDSLLDGEQYF.

The chain recombines TRBV7-9 with TRBJ2-7; D may match TRBD1 or TRBD2 (7 bases each). Trimming took off 5 bases at V and 6 bases at J, with 17 bases between the two ends. The CDR3 extends over 14 amino acids. CDR1 and CDR2 (germline): SEHNR, FQNEAQ (reference sequence). CDR3 in amino acids: CASSPQGGLGEQYF. The CDR3 bases are TGTGCCAGCAGCCCCCAGGGGGGGCTTGGCGAGCAGTACTTC.

This clone came up once. The rearrangement links TRBV19 to TRBJ2-3, with D uncertain. V was cut by 3 bases and J by 0 bases, with 10 bases left in between. The germline V gene has CDR1 LNHDA and CDR2 SQIVND (reference sequence). The CDR3 loop spans 15 amino acids. The CDR3: CASSIGQSSTDTQYF. In nucleotides, the CDR3 is TGTGCCAGTAGTATTGGGCAGTCTAGCACAGATACGCAGTATTTT.

The chain carries TRBV5-1 and TRBJ2-2; 9 bases align to TRBD2. V trimming: 4 bases; J trimming: 5 bases; junction bases outside the gene matches: 9. The CDR3 is 16 amino acids. CDR1 is SGHRS, CDR2 YFSETQ, per germline. CDR3 protein: CASSQLAGEGTGELFF. In DNA, the CDR3 is TGCGCCAGCAGCCAATTAGCGGGAGAGGGGACCGGGGAGCTGTTTTTT.

In its sample, this clone was seen once. Additional DNA sequences in this sample encode the identical CDR3. CDR3 sequence: CASSPTSGRSYEQYF. In nucleotides, the CDR3 is TGTGCCAGCAGCCCTACTAGCGGGAGGAGTTACGAGCAGTACTTC. The chain couples TRBV7-9 to TRBJ2-7, with 12 bases fitting TRBD2. CDR3 length equals 15 residues. Germline CDR1 reads SEHNR; CDR2 reads FQNEAQ (reference sequence). V was clipped by 5 bases and J by 4 bases; unmatched bases: 6.

The rearrangement joins TRBV7-9 to TRBJ2-7; 7 bases are shared with TRBD2. J was trimmed by 0 bases and V by 8 bases; bases with no gene match: 13. This CDR3 is 16 amino acids long. Germline loops: CDR1 SEHNR, CDR2 FQNEAQ (reference sequence). The CDR3 sequence: CASEFGEGPISYEQYF. The CDR3 DNA sequence: TGTGCCAGCGAATTCGGGGAGGGGCCTATCTCCTACGAGCAGTACTTC. Supplemented by reference TRBV7-9 and TRBJ2-7, the full variable domain reads DTGVSQNPRHKITKRGQNVTFRCDPISEHNRLYWYRQTLGQGPEFLTYFQNEAQLEKSRLLSDRFSAERPKGSFSTLEIQRTEQGDSAMYLCASEFGEGPISYEQYFGPGTRLTVT.

The rearrangement links TRBV5-6 to TRBJ1-2; perhaps TRBD1 as D (5 bases). Germline V gives CDR1 SGHDT, CDR2 YYEEEE. The CDR3 loop spans 14 amino acids. V was trimmed by 0 bases and J by 6 bases, leaving 12 bases between them. CDR3 in amino acids: CASSLAPGVDGYTF. CDR3 in DNA: TGTGCCAGCAGCTTGGCACCGGGGGTGGATGGCTACACCTTC.

The chain is built from TRBV30 and TRBJ1-3, with D tentatively TRBD1 (5 bases). CDR1 and CDR2 from the germline V gene are GTSNPN and SVGIG (reference sequence). The CDR3 runs 20 residues. Trimming stripped 3 bases from V and 0 bases from J, with 27 bases between. The CDR3 protein is CAWRAARGHRLTSSGNTIYF. CDR3 DNA sequence: TGTGCCTGGAGGGCCGCCCGCGGACATCGCCTTACCAGCTCTGGAAACACCATATATTTT.

This rearrangement joins TRBV11-2 to TRBJ2-5; 11 nucleotides match TRBD1. CDR1 and CDR2 from the germline V gene are SGHAT and FQNNGV. V trimming: 4 bases; J trimming: 11 bases; junction bases outside the gene matches: 6. This CDR3 comprises 13 residues. The CDR3 region is CASSSGTGGEQYF. CDR3 nucleotide sequence: TGTGCCAGCAGCTCCGGGACAGGGGGAGAGCAGTACTTC.

This rearrangement joins TRBV7-9 to TRBJ1-2; D possibly corresponds to TRBD1 (6 bases). Germline lookup yields CDR1 SEHNR and CDR2 FQNEAQ (reference sequence). The CDR3 has 13 amino acids. Between the trimmed V and J ends, which lost 4 bases and 3 bases, there was a span of 9 bases. This CDR3 reads CASSSPGDYGYTF. The CDR3 nucleotides read TGTGCCAGCAGCTCCCCAGGGGACTATGGCTACACCTTC.

This clone was observed a single time. V is TRBV11-2 and J is TRBJ2-7; a possible D gene is TRBD2 (6 bases). The germline V gene encodes CDR1 SGHAT and CDR2 FQNNGV. This CDR3 comprises 12 residues. The ends were cut back, 4 bases at V and 9 bases at J, with 13 bases in the middle. This chain's CDR3 is CASSYSGSGQYF. In DNA, the CDR3 is TGTGCCAGCAGCTATAGCGGTTCCGGGCAGTACTTC.

About this clone itself: At one end the junction does not follow the germline gene, possibly because of a read error. The gene calls are TRBV9 and TRBJ2-7; TRBD1 agrees at 7 bases. Germline CDR1 SGDLS, CDR2 YYNGEE. This CDR3 spans 14 amino acids. For the CDR3, the DNA is TGTGCCAGCAGCGACCGACAGGGCTCCCACGAGCAGTACTTC. Translating it yields CASSDRQGSHEQYF.

The J gene is TRBJ2-1, the V gene TRBV13; D tentatively fits TRBD1 or TRBD2 (5 bases each). CDR3 length: 16 residues. Germline CDR1 and CDR2: PRHDT and FYEKMQ (reference sequence). V was cut by 5 bases and J by 0 bases, with 14 bases left in between. As DNA, the CDR3 is TGTGCCAGCAGCGGCCGGGGCTCCAGCTCCTACAATGAGCAGTTCTTC. Translation: CASSGRGSSSYNEQFF.

This clone was found a few times. This chain joins TRBV27 and TRBJ1-1; a weak D match, TRBD1 (6 bases). Germline V gene sequence: CDR1 MNHEY, CDR2 SMNVEV (reference sequence). V was shortened by 7 bases and J by 4 bases, with 16 bases between the two germline ends. This CDR3 is 14 amino acids long. CDR3 amino acids: CASTQGLWSTEAFF. CDR3 DNA sequence: TGTGCCAGCACCCAGGGGCTATGGAGCACTGAAGCTTTCTTT.

The rearrangement links TRBV5-1 to TRBJ1-4; TRBD1 aligns across 7 bases. J lost 6 bases, V lost 1 base, and 9 bases had no gene match. Germline V lookup: CDR1 SGHRS, CDR2 YFSETQ. This CDR3 contains 16 residues. CDR3 in DNA: TGCGCCAGCAGCTTGACCACCTACAGGGGAGATGAAAAACTGTTTTTT. It encodes CASSLTTYRGDEKLFF.

This clone occurred once. The V gene is TRBV4-3, the J gene TRBJ2-7; no clear D gene. From germline, CDR1 is LGHNA and CDR2 YSLEER. The CDR3 has 16 amino acids. V gave up 0 bases and J gave up 0 bases, with 12 bases separating them. CDR3 in DNA: TGCGCCAGCAGCCAAGAAAGTTTTAGCAGCTCCTACGAGCAGTACTTC. It codes for CASSQESFSSSYEQYF.